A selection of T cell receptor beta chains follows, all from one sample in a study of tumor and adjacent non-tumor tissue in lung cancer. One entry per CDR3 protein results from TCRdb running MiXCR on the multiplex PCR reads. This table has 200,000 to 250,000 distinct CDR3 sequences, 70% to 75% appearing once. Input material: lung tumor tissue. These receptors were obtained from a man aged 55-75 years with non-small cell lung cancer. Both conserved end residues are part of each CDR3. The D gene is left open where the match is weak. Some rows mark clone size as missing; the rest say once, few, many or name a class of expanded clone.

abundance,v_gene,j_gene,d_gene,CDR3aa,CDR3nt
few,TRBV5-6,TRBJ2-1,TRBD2,CASYGTTAFREQFF,TGTGCCAGCTACGGGACTACGGCCTTCAGAGAGCAGTTCTTC
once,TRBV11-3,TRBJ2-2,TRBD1,CASSPRQGVTGKLFF,TGTGCCAGCAGCCCAAGACAGGGGGTCACCGGGAAGCTGTTCTTT
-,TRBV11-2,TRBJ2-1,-,CDSSGMTGSYNEQFF,TGTGATAGCAGCGGGATGACAGGCTCCTACAATGAGCAGTTCTTC
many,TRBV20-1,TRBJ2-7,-,CSAQGFSYEQYF,TGCAGTGCTCAAGGGTTCTCCTACGAGCAGTACTTC
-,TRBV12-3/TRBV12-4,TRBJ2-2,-,CASRPIENTRELFF,TGTGCTAGCAGACCGATAGAGAACACCAGGGAGCTGTTTTTT
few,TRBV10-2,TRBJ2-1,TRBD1,CTSSGTGPYNEQFF,TGCACCAGCAGTGGGACAGGCCCATACAATGAGCAGTTCTTC
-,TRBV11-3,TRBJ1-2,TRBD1,CASSVGQDYGYTF,TGTGCCAGCAGCGTGGGACAGGATTATGGCTACACCTTC
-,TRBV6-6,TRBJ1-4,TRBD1,CSSSPKDRRLRLEKLFF,TGTTCCAGCAGCCCTAAGGACAGGAGGTTACGGTTGGAAAAACTGTTTTTT
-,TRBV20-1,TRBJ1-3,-,CSASPEESHGNTIYF,TGCAGTGCGTCGCCAGAGGAGAGTCATGGAAACACCATATATTTT
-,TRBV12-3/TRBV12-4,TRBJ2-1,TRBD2,CASSLAVRGGNEQFF,TGTGCCAGCAGTTTAGCGGTTCGGGGGGGCAATGAGCAGTTCTTC
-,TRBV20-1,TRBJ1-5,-,CSVRYWDNQPQHF,TGCAGTGTTAGGTATTGGGACAATCAGCCCCAACATTTT
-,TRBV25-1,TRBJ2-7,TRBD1,CARSDPAGGRYEQYF,TGTGCCAGAAGTGACCCAGCAGGGGGCCGTTACGAGCAGTACTTC
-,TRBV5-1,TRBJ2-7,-,CASSASLAGYLQYF,TGCGCCAGCAGTGCCAGCCTGGCGGGCTACTTGCAGTACTTC
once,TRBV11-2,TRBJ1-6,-,CDSSIQPGGNSPLHF,TGTGACAGCAGCATACAGCCGGGGGGTAATTCACCCCTCCACTTT
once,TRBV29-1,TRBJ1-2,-,CIVAAGNYGYTF,TGCATCGTTGCGGCCGGCAACTATGGCTACACCTTC
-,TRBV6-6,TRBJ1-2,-,CASREEGVNLYGYIF,TGTGCCAGCAGAGAAGAGGGGGTGAATTTATATGGCTACATCTTC
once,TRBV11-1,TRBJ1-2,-,CDSSLDMIDRSYGYTF,TGTGACAGCAGCTTGGACATGATCGACAGGAGCTATGGCTACACTTTC